Below, 28 T cell receptor beta chains from the same sample are listed, as sequenced in a study of OX40 agonist ivuxolimab in advanced cancers. Some clones are missing from TCRdb's copy, which holds only in-frame ones; the method was immunoSEQ multiplex PCR. The data show around 74,000 clones, over 75% seen once. This specimen was CD4+ or CD8+ T cells sorted from blood, taken in a trial of the OX40 agonist ivuxolimab. All receptors come from an adult with an advanced solid tumor such as melanoma, head and neck, liver or kidney cancer.

The chain carries TRBV6-1 and TRBJ1-5; D unresolved. Germline V gene lookup returns CDR1 MNHNS and CDR2 SASEGT. Trimming shortened V by 2 bases and J by 6 bases, and 11 bases separated the two germline ends. This CDR3 spans 14 amino acids. The CDR3 loop is CASSESITGQPQHF. CDR3 nucleotide sequence: TGTGCCAGCAGTGAATCCATTACCGGTCAGCCCCAGCATTTT.

This clone turned up a few times. The J gene is TRBJ1-5, the V gene TRBV30, with a possible D match to TRBD1 (5 bases). V lost 1 base to trimming and J lost 2 bases, with 9 bases between them. The CDR3 length is 14 residues. The V gene's germline CDR1 is GTSNPN and CDR2 SVGIG (reference sequence). The CDR3 sequence is CAWSAGPGNQPQHF. The CDR3 DNA reads as TGTGCCTGGAGTGCGGGGCCCGGCAATCAGCCCCAGCATTTT.

This clone appeared once. The chain links TRBV6-6 to TRBJ2-7; D gene ambiguous. CDR3 size: 13 residues. Germline CDR1 reads MNHNY; CDR2 reads SVGAGI (reference sequence). Between the trimmed V and J ends, which lost 0 bases and 6 bases, there was a span of 9 bases. The CDR3 DNA is TGTGCCAGCAGTTACTCAGCATTGTTCGAGCAGTACTTC. Its translation: CASSYSALFEQYF.

The rearrangement uses TRBV6-4 and TRBJ1-1, with no clear D. Trimming stripped 4 bases from V and 6 bases from J, with 9 bases between. This CDR3 region has 12 residues. Germline V gene sequence: CDR1 MRHNA, CDR2 SNTAGT. The CDR3 protein is CASSVGKSEAFF. The DNA of the CDR3 is TGTGCCAGCAGTGTTGGGAAATCTGAAGCTTTCTTT.

CDR3 sequence reads: CSGGTGFNYGYTF. The CDR3 DNA reads as TGCAGCGGAGGGACGGGATTTAACTATGGCTACACCTTC. The chain recombines TRBV29-1 with TRBJ1-2; D possibly corresponds to TRBD1 (5 bases). The CDR3 extends over 13 amino acids. CDR1 SQVTM and CDR2 ANQGSEA come from the germline V gene. V lost 7 bases and J lost 1, with 13 bases in between.

This chain links TRBV18 with TRBJ2-7; the D gene is possibly TRBD1 (6 bases). The CDR3 covers 14 residues. Per the germline V gene, CDR1 is KGHSH and CDR2 is LQKENI. The ends were cut back, 2 bases at V and 2 bases at J, with 10 bases in the middle. DNA of the CDR3: TGTGCCAGCTCACCAGGGGGCCCTACCTACGAGCAGTACTTC. Protein: CASSPGGPTYEQYF.

This clone appeared many times. The chain combines TRBV6-6 with TRBJ2-1; 11 nucleotides match TRBD2. This CDR3 is built from 14 residues. With 5 bases clipped from V and 5 bases from J, the junction kept 2 bases outside the gene matches. In germline, CDR1 is MNHNY, CDR2 SVGAGI (reference sequence). DNA of the CDR3: TGTGCCAGCAGTAGACTAGCGGGGAACAATGAGCAGTTCTTC. This sequence encodes CASSRLAGNNEQFF.

This clone was observed once. This CDR3 reads CASSWTGTRTYNEQFF. The CDR3 coding sequence is TGTGCCAGTAGCTGGACCGGGACTAGGACCTACAATGAGCAGTTCTTC. The gene calls are TRBV19 and TRBJ2-1, with TRBD2 matching over 8 bases. The CDR3 is 16 residues long. CDR1 is LNHDA and CDR2 is SQIVND in the germline V gene (reference sequence). V shed 6 bases, J shed 2 bases, and the junction held 9 bases outside the gene matches.

J is TRBJ2-4 and V is TRBV2; TRBD1 matches at 9 bases. Losses at the gene ends were 6 bases for V and 7 bases for J; bases not matched to a gene: 1. The CDR3 length is 12 residues. Germline V gene sequence: CDR1 SNHLY, CDR2 FYNNEI. As DNA, the CDR3 is TGTGCCAGCAGGGACAGGGGCAACATTCAGTACTTC. It translates to CASRDRGNIQYF.

V and J are TRBV11-2 and TRBJ2-1; perhaps D is TRBD1 or TRBD2 (5 bases each). The CDR3 runs to 15 residues. Looked up from germline, CDR1 is SGHAT and CDR2 is FQNNGV. V was trimmed by 5 bases and J by 8 bases, leaving 19 bases between them. The CDR3: CASSKQGAWRDEQFF. The CDR3 DNA is TGTGCCAGCAGCAAGCAGGGAGCCTGGCGGGATGAGCAGTTCTTC.

V and J are TRBV14 and TRBJ2-4; D gene uncertain. The CDR3 spans 17 residues. Trimming took off 4 bases at V and 5 bases at J, with 21 bases between the two ends. Germline CDR1 reads SGHDN; CDR2 reads FVKESK. The CDR3 sequence is CASSPRPLRTAQNIQYF. CDR3 nucleotides: TGTGCCAGCAGCCCCCGACCGTTACGGACGGCGCAAAACATTCAGTACTTC.

The chain uses TRBV7-2 and TRBJ2-1; 10 bases map to TRBD2. Germline CDR1 reads SGHTA; CDR2 reads FQGNSA. The junction had 5 bases not matched to a gene; V was cut back by 7 bases and J by 5 bases. This CDR3 is built from 14 residues. CDR3 nucleotide sequence: TGTGCCAGCAACAAGCGGGAGGGGAACAATGAGCAGTTCTTC. Translated, it gives CASNKREGNNEQFF.

The V and J genes are TRBV9 and TRBJ2-1; 9 bases are shared with TRBD1. The germline V gene encodes CDR1 SGDLS and CDR2 YYNGEE. V dropped 3 bases and J dropped 1; count of bases not matched to a gene: 2. The CDR3 loop spans 15 amino acids. CDR3 sequence: CASSAGTGSYNEQFF. CDR3 nucleotide sequence: TGTGCCAGCAGCGCCGGGACAGGGTCCTACAATGAGCAGTTCTTC.

The V gene is TRBV5-1, the J gene TRBJ1-5; D unresolved. Germline V lookup: CDR1 SGHRS, CDR2 YFSETQ. V was clipped by 0 bases and J by 4 bases, with 11 bases between them. The CDR3 contains 15 residues. The CDR3 region has the DNA TGCGCCAGCAGCTTGGATGGGTTTGCAAATCAGCCCCAGCATTTT. It specifies CASSLDGFANQPQHF.

This clone came up once. The rearrangement links TRBV4-2 to TRBJ2-7; D not resolved. Germline CDR1 LGHNA, CDR2 YNFKEQ. Trimming cost V 5 bases and J 5 bases, with 13 bases left between them. The CDR3 runs 13 residues. CDR3 bases: TGTGCCAGCAGCTTGGTGGCGCACCACGAGCAGTACTTC. Amino acids: CASSLVAHHEQYF.

The CDR3 bases are TGTGCCAGCAGCGCGGGACAGGGTTTCGACCTCGATGAGGACACTGAAGCTTTCTTT. Translated, it gives CASSAGQGFDLDEDTEAFF. The chain links TRBV7-9 to TRBJ1-1, with 9 bases aligning to TRBD1. V shed 5 bases, J shed 3 bases, and the junction held 19 bases outside the gene matches. In germline, CDR1 is SEHNR, CDR2 FQNEAQ (reference sequence). The CDR3 spans 19 residues.

The gene calls are TRBV29-1 and TRBJ2-3, with TRBD2 identical over 10 bases. Germline lookup yields CDR1 SQVTM and CDR2 ANQGSEA. J gave up 2 bases and V 4 bases, and 3 bases lay outside the gene matches. The CDR3 is 14 residues long. CDR3 amino acids: CSVGTSGNTDTQYF. Here the CDR3 DNA reads TGCAGCGTTGGAACTAGCGGGAACACAGATACGCAGTATTTT.

The genes are TRBV6-4 and TRBJ1-1; D unclear. Germline CDR1 and CDR2: MRHNA and SNTAGT. With 0 bases removed from V and 3 bases from J, the gap between germline ends came to 5 bases. The CDR3 runs to 13 residues. The CDR3 sequence: CASSDSPYTEAFF. The DNA for the CDR3 is TGTGCCAGCAGTGACTCGCCTTACACTGAAGCTTTCTTT.

This clone was counted only a few times. This chain uses TRBV7-9 with TRBJ2-7; 8 bases match TRBD2. Trimming at V came to 5 bases and at J to 1 base, leaving 13 bases not matched to a gene. Germline CDR1 reads SEHNR; CDR2 reads FQNEAQ (reference sequence). The CDR3 contains 17 residues. The CDR3: CASSPRGRPGGSYEQYF. Here the CDR3 DNA reads TGTGCCAGCAGCCCCCGGGGGAGACCGGGAGGGTCCTACGAGCAGTACTTC.

This clone was detected only once. V is TRBV6-1 and J is TRBJ1-6; D not certain. Trimming removed 4 bases at V and 10 bases at J, with 20 bases between. Germline-derived CDR1 and CDR2 are MNHNS and SASEGT. This CDR3 has 16 amino acids. The CDR3 DNA follows: TGTGCCAGCAGTGCTCGCACAGCCGTAATCGACTCACCCCTCCACTTT. Translation gives CASSARTAVIDSPLHF.

This clone showed up just once. This chain joins TRBV7-3 and TRBJ2-3, with 7 bases identical to TRBD2. Germline V gives CDR1 SGHTA, CDR2 FQGTGA. J was trimmed by 4 bases and V by 4 bases; bases with no gene match: 5. This CDR3 region has 14 residues. The CDR3 is CASSSGTIPDTQYF. The CDR3 region has the DNA TGTGCCAGCAGCTCCGGGACTATCCCAGATACGCAGTATTTT.

This chain links TRBV13 with TRBJ2-1, with 8 bases aligning to TRBD1. The CDR3 covers 14 residues. From germline, CDR1 is PRHDT and CDR2 FYEKMQ (reference sequence). Germline trimming cut 0 bases from V and 8 bases from J; bases unmatched to any gene: 3. Here the CDR3 reads CASSLGRQGYEQFF. The CDR3 nucleotides are TGTGCCAGCAGCTTAGGACGACAGGGGTATGAGCAGTTCTTC.

In its sample, this clone was seen once. The chain recombines TRBV7-2 with TRBJ2-3; 7 bases align to TRBD2. There are 16 residues in the CDR3. Trimming took 1 base from V and 5 from J; bases not matched to a gene: 9. Germline lookup yields CDR1 SGHTA and CDR2 FQGNSA. The CDR3 loop is CASSLGGRGRGDTQYF. CDR3 nucleotide sequence: TGTGCCAGCAGCTTAGGGGGGAGGGGCCGAGGAGATACGCAGTATTTT. Together with reference TRBV7-2 and TRBJ2-3, the CDR3 gives the full variable domain: GAGVSQSPSNKVTEKGKDVELRCDPISGHTALYWYRQSLGQGLEFLIYFQGNSAPDKSGLPSDRFSAERTGGSVSTLTIQRTQQEDSAVYLCASSLGGRGRGDTQYFGPGTRLTVL.

This clone occurred a few times. The chain couples TRBV19 to TRBJ1-4, with 7 positions matching TRBD1. With V trimmed by 4 bases and J by 8 bases, 10 bases remained unmatched. The CDR3 is made up of 15 amino acids. Germline V gene sequence: CDR1 LNHDA, CDR2 SQIVND (reference sequence). The CDR3 loop reads CASSTPRTGGEKLFF. The CDR3 nucleotides are TGTGCCAGTAGTACCCCCCGGACAGGAGGAGAAAAACTGTTTTTT.

The J gene is TRBJ2-1, the V gene TRBV11-1; 7 positions agree with TRBD2. With V trimmed by 4 bases and J by 6 bases, 9 bases remained unmatched. The length of the CDR3 is 15 residues. The germline gives CDR1 SGHAT, CDR2 FQDESV (reference sequence). The CDR3 region is CASSSGLGVLNEQFF. CDR3 bases: TGTGCCAGCAGCTCCGGACTAGGGGTTCTCAATGAGCAGTTCTTC.

The V and J genes are TRBV5-8 and TRBJ2-7; D is perhaps TRBD1 (6 bases). Germline CDR1 reads SGHTS; CDR2 reads YDEGEE. The germline V and J ends were trimmed by 4 bases and 3 bases, with 20 bases remaining between them. CDR3 length: 16 residues. CDR3 protein: CASSQGDQGQGYEQYF. In DNA, the CDR3 is TGTGCCAGCAGCCAAGGGGATCAGGGACAAGGCTACGAGCAGTACTTC.

This clone is a singleton in its sample. This chain uses TRBV5-6 with TRBJ2-7, with D perhaps TRBD2 (5 bases). Germline assignment: CDR1 SGHDT and CDR2 YYEEEE. CDR3 length: 14 residues. V was trimmed by 0 bases and J by 3 bases, leaving 10 bases between them. The CDR3 region has the DNA TGTGCCAGCAGCTTGGAACTAGGCTTCTACGAGCAGTACTTC. Amino acids: CASSLELGFYEQYF.

This sequence joins TRBV4-2 and TRBJ1-4; no clear D gene. CDR3 length: 16 amino acids. V gave up 7 bases and J gave up 0 bases, with 15 bases separating them. Looked up from germline, CDR1 is LGHNA and CDR2 is YNFKEQ. CDR3 region: CASTTAAGSTNEKLFF. Here the CDR3 DNA reads TGTGCCAGCACCACGGCGGCAGGTTCAACTAATGAAAAACTGTTTTTT.